This TCR beta chain was documented in a study of control samples from healthy donors and cancer patients. This clone appeared once. Clones were sequenced by immunoSEQ multiplex PCR, and TCRdb holds only the in-frame ones, with some missing. The sample has under 450,000 clones, 80% to 95% seen once. The CDR3 has 14 residues. Germline V gene lookup returns CDR1 SNHLY and CDR2 FYNNEI. Trimming pared 4 bases from V and 0 bases from J, leaving 8 bases between. The sequence came from a man aged 40-49 years with head and neck cancer. This rearrangement joins TRBV2 to TRBJ2-3; a possible D gene is TRBD2 (5 bases). The sequencing input was PBMCs. The CDR3 nucleotides are TGTGCCAGCAGTGCTAGGACTAGCACAGATACGCAGTATTTT. This encodes CASSARTSTDTQYF.